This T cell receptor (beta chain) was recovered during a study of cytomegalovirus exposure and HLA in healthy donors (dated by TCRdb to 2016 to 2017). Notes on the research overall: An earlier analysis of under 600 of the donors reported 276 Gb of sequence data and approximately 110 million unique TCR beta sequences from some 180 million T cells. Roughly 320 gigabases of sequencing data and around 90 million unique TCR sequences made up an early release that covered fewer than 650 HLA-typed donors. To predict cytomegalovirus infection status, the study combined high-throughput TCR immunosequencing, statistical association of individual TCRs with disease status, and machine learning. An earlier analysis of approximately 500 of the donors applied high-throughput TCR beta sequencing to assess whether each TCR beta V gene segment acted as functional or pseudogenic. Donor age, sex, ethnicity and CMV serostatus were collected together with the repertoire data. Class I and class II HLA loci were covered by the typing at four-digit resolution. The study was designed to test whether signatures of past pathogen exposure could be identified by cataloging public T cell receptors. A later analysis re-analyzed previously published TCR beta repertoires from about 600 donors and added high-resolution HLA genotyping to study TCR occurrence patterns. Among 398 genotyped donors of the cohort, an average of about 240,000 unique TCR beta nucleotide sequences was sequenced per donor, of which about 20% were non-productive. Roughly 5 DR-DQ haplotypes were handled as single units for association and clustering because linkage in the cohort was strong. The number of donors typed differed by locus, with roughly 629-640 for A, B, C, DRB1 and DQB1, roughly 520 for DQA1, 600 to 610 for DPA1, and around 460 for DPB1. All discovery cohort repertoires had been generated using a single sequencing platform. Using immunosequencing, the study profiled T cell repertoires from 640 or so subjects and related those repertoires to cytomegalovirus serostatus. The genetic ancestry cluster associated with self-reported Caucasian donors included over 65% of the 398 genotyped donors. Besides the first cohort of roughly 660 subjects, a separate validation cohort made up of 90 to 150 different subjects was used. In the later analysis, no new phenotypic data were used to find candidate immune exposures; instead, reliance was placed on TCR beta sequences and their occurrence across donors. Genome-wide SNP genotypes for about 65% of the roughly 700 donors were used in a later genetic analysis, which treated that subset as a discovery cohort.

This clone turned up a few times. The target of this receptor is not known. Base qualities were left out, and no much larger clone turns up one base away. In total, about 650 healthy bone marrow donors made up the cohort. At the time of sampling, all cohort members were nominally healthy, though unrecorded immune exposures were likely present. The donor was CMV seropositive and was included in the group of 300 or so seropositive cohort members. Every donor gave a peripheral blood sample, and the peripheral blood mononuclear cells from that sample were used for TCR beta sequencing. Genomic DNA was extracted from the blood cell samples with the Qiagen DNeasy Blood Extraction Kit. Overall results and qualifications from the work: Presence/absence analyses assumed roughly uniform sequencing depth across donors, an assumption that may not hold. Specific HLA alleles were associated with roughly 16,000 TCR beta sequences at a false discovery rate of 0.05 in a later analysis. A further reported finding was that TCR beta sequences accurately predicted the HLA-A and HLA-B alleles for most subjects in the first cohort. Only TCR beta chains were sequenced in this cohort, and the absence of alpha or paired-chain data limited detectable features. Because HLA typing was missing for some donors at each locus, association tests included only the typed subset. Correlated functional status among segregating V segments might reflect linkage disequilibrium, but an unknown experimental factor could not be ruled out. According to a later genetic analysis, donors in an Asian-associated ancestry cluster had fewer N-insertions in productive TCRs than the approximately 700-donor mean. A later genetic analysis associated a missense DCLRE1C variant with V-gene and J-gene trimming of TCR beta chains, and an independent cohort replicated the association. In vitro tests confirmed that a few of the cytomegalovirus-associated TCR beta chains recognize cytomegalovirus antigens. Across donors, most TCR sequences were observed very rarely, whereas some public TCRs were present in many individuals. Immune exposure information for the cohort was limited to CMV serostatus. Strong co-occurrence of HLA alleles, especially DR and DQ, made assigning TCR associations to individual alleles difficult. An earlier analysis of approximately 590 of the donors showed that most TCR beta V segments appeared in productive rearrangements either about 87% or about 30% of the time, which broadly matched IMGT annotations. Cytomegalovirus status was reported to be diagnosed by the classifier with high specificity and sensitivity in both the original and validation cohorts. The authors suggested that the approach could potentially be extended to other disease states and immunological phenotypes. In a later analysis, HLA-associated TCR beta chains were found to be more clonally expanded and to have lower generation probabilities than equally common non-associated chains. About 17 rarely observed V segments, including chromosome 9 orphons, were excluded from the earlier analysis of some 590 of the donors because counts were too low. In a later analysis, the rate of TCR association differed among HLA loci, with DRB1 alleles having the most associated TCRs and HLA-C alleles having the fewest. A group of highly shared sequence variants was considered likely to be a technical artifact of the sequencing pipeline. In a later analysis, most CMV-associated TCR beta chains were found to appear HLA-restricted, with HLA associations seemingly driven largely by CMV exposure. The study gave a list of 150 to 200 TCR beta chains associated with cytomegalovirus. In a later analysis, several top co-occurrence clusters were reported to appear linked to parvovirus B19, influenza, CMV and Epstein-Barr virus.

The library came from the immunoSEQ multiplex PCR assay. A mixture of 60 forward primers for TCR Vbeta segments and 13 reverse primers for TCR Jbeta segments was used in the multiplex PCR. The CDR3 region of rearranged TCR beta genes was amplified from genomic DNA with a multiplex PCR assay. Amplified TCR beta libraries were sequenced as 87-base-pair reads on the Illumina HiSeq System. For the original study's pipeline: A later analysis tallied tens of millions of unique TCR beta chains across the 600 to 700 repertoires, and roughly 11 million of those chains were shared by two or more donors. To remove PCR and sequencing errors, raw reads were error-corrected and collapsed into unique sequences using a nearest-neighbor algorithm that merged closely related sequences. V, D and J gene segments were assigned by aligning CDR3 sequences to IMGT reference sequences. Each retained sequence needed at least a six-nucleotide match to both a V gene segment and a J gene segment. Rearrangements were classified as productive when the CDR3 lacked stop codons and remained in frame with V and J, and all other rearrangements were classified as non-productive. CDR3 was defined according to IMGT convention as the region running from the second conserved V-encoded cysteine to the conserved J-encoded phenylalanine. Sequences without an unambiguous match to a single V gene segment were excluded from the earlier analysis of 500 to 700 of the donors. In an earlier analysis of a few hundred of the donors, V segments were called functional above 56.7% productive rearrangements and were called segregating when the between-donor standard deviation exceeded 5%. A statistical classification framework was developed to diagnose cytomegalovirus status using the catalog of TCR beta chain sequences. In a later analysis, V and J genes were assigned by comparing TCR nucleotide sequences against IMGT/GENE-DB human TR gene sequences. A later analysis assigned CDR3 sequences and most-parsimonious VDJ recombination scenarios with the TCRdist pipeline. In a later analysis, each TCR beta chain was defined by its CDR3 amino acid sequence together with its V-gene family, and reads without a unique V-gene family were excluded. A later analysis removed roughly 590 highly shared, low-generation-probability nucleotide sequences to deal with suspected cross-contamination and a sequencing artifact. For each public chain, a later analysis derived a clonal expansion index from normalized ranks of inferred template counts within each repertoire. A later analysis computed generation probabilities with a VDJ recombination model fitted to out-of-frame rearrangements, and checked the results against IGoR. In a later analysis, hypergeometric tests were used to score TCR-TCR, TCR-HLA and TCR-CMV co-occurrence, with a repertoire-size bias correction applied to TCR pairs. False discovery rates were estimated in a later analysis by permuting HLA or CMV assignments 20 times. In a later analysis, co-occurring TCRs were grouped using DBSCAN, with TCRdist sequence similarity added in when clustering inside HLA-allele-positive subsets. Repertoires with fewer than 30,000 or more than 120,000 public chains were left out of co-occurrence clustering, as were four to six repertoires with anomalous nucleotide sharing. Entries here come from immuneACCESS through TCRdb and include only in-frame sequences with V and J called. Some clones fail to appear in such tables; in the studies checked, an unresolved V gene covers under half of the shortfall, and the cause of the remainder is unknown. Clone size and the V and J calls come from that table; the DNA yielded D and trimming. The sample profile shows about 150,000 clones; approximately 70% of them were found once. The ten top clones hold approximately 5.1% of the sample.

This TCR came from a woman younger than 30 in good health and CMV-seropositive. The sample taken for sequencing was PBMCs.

Here is the DNA: TGTGCCAGCAGTGAGGATGGAGTTGTTGGGGCCAACGTCCTGACTTTC. It translates to CASSEDGVVGANVLTF. The chain is assembled from TRBV25-1 and TRBJ2-6; too little of a D gene remains to name it. CDR1 and CDR2 are read off the germline V gene as MGHDK and SYGVNS. Reading from cysteine to phenylalanine, the CDR3 counts 16 amino acids. Only the CDR3 region is kept as DNA, spanning 48 bases read in frame from base 1. The junction shows trimming of 3 bases on V and 3 bases on J, plus 12 bases between the germline ends.